The entry that follows covers one TCR beta chain sequence. These data come from a study of shared clonotypes between healthy human individuals. Study background: Three CD4 naive, three CD4 memory, two CD8 naive and one CD8 memory plate were used per donor.

Trimming left V 2 bases short and J 2 bases short, with 14 bases between. CDR1 and CDR2 (germline): SGHRS, YFSETQ. The CDR3 is 15 residues long. This table comes from immunoSEQ multiplex PCR, and its TCRdb copy is limited to in-frame clones, with some not included. The profile shows under 1,100,000 clones, approximately 80% of them singletons. Material: memory CD4+ T cells from PBMCs. Indicated subset: CD45RA-negative fraction. This sequence originates from a man between 18 and 29 years old in good health. Some clones in this sample may be carry-over from other donors' samples. V usage is TRBV5-1 and J usage is TRBJ2-7, with D perhaps matching TRBD1 (6 bases). CDR3: CASSFSQGRTYEQYF. The CDR3, as DNA: TGCGCCAGCAGCTTTTCACAGGGTAGGACCTACGAGCAGTACTTC.